A single sample is the source of the 2 T cell receptor beta chains below, sequenced in a study of T cell responses to AZD1222 COVID-19 vaccine. The data were produced by immunoSEQ multiplex PCR, yet TCRdb's version contains in-frame clones alone and is incomplete. The sample yields 50,000 to 55,000 clones, approximately 84% seen once. Sequencing was performed on peripheral blood, taken on day 0 of AZD1222 vaccination. The receptors originated from an adult in good health.

The chain joins TRBV5-1 to TRBJ2-1, with unresolved D. The CDR3 is made up of 14 amino acids. V was trimmed by 1 base and J by 0 bases, leaving 5 bases between them. The germline gives CDR1 SGHRS, CDR2 YFSETQ. DNA of the CDR3: TGCGCCAGCAGCTTGCAGAGCTCCTACAATGAGCAGTTCTTC. Residues: CASSLQSSYNEQFF.

The chain uses TRBV2 and TRBJ2-5; either TRBD1 or TRBD2 may supply D (6 bases each). The CDR3 spans 16 residues. The germline CDR1 and CDR2 sequences are SNHLY and FYNNEI. V lost 1 base and J lost 2, with 14 bases in between. The CDR3 spells CASSEEVVGGQETQYF. CDR3 DNA: TGTGCCAGCAGTGAAGAGGTGGTAGGGGGGCAAGAGACCCAGTACTTC.